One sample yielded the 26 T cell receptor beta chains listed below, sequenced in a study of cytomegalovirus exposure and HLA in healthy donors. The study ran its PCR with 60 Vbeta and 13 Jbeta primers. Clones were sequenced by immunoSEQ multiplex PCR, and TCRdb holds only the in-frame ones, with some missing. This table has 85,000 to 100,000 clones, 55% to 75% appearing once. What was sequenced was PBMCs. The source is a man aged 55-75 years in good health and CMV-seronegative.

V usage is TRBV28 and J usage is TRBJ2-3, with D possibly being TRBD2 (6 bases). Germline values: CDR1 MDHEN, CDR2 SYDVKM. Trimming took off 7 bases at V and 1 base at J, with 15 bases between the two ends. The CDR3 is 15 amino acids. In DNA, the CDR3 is TGTGCCAGCAAATCCCCGGAGGGACGCACAGATACGCAGTATTTT. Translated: CASKSPEGRTDTQYF.

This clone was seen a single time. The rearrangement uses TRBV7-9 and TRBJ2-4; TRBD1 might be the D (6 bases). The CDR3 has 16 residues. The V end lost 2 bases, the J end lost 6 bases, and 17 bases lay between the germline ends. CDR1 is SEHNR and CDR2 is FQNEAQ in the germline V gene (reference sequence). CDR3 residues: CASSLIEQGVGNIQYF. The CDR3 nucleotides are TGTGCCAGCAGCTTAATAGAACAGGGAGTAGGAAACATTCAGTACTTC.

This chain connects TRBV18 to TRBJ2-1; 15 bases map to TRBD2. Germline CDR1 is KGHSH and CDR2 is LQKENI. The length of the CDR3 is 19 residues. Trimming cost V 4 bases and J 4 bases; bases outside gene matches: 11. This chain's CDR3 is CASSLNTFGTSGRYNEQFF. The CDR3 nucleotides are TGTGCCAGCTCACTCAATACATTCGGGACTAGCGGGAGGTACAATGAGCAGTTCTTC.

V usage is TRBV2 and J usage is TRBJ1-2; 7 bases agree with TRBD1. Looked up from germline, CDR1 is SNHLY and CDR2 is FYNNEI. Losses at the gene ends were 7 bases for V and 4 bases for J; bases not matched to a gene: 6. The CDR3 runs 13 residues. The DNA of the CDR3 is TGTGCCAGCAATAGGGGGACAGCCTATGGCTACACCTTC. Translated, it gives CASNRGTAYGYTF.

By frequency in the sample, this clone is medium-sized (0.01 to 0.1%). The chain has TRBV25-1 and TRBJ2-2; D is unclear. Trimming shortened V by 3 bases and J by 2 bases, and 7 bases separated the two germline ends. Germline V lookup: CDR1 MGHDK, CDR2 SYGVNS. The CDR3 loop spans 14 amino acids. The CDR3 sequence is CASSETFNTGELFF. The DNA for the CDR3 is TGTGCCAGCAGTGAGACTTTTAACACCGGGGAGCTGTTTTTT.

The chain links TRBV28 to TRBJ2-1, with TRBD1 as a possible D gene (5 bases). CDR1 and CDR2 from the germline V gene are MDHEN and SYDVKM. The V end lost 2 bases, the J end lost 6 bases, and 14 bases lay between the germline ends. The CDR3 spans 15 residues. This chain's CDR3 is CASSLQGGFSNEQFF. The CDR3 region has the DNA TGTGCCAGCAGTTTACAGGGCGGTTTTAGCAATGAGCAGTTCTTC.

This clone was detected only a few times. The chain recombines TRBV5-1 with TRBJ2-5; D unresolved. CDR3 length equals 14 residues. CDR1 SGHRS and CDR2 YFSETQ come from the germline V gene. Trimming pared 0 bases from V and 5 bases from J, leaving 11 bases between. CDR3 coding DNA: TGCGCCAGCAGCTTGGCCCAGGAACGGGAGACCCAGTACTTC. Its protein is CASSLAQERETQYF.

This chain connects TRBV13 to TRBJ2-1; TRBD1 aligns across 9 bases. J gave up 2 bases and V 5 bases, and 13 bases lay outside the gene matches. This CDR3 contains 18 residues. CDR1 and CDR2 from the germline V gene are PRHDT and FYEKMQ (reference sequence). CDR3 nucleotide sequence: TGTGCCAGCAGCACACGCTTCCGGGACAGGGTCACCTACAATGAGCAGTTCTTC. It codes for CASSTRFRDRVTYNEQFF.

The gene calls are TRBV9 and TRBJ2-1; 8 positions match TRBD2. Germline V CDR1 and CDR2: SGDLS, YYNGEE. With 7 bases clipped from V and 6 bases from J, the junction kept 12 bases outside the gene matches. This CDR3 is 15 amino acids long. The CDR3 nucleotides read TGTGCCAGCGGACAAGCGGGAGCATCATCCAATGAGCAGTTCTTC. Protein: CASGQAGASSNEQFF.

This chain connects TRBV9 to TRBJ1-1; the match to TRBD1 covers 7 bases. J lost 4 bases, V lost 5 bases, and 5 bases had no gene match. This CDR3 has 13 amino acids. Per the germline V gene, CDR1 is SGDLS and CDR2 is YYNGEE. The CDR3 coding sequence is TGTGCCAGCAGTGGACCAGGGGGCACTGAAGCTTTCTTT. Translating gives CASSGPGGTEAFF.

As DNA, the CDR3 is TGTGCCAGCAGCCAATTCAGGGTCGAGCAGTACTTC. This sequence encodes CASSQFRVEQYF. The V and J genes are TRBV16 and TRBJ2-7; D is possibly TRBD1 (5 bases). V was shortened by 1 base and J by 6 bases, with 7 bases between the two germline ends. Germline assignment: CDR1 KGHSY and CDR2 FQNENV. The CDR3 loop spans 12 amino acids.

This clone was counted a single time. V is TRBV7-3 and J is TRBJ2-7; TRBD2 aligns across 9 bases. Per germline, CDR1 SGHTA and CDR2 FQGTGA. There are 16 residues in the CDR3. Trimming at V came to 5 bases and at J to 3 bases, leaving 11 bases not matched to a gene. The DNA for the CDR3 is TGTGCCAGCAGCCCCGGGGGTAGCGGGGGCTACTACGAGCAGTACTTC. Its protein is CASSPGGSGGYYEQYF. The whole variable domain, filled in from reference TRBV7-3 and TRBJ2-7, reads GAGVSQTPSNKVTEKGKYVELRCDPISGHTALYWYRQSLGQGPEFLIYFQGTGAADDSGLPNDRFFAVRPEGSVSTLKIQRTERGDSAVYLCASSPGGSGGYYEQYFGPGTRLTVT.

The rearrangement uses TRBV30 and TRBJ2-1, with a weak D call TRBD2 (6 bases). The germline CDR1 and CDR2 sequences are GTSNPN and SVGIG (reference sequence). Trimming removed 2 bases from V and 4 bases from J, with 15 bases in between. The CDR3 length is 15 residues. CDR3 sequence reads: CAWSKTRAGYNEQFF. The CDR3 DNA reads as TGTGCCTGGAGTAAGACTAGGGCGGGTTACAATGAGCAGTTCTTC. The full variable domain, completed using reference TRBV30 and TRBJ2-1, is SQTIHQWPATLVQPVGSPLSLECTVEGTSNPNLYWYRQAAGRGLQLLFYSVGIGQISSEVPQNLSASRPQDRQFILSSKKLLLSDSGFYLCAWSKTRAGYNEQFFGPGTRLTVL.

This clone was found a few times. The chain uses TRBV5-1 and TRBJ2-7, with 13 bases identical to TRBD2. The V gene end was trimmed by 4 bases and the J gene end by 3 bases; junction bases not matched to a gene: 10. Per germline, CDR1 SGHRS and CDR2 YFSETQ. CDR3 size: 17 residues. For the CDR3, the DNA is TGCGCCAGCAGCCCCGGATACGGGACTAGCGGGAACTACGAGCAGTACTTC. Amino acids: CASSPGYGTSGNYEQYF.

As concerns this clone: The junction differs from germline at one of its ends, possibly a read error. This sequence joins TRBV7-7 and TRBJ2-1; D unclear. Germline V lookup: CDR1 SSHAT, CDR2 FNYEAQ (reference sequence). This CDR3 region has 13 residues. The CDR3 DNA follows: TGTGCTAGCAGCTTATCAGATAACAATGAGCAGTTCTTC. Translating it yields CASSLSDNNEQFF.

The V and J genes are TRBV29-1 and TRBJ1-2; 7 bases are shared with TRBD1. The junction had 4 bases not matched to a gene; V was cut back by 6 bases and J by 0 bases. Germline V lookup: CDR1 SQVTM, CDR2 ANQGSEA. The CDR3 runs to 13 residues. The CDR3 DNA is TGCAGCGTAGGGGACAGCACTAACTATGGCTACACCTTC. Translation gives CSVGDSTNYGYTF.

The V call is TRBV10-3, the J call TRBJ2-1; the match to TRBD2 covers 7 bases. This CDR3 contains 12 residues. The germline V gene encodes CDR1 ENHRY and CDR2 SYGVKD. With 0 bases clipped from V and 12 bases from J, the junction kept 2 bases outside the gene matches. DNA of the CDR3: TGTGCCATCAGTGAGTCCGGCGGGGGGCAGTTCTTC. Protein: CAISESGGGQFF.

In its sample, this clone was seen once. This CDR3 is CASSYGLAGDSYEQYF. The CDR3 DNA sequence: TGTGCCAGCAGTTATGGACTAGCGGGGGATTCCTACGAGCAGTACTTC. This rearrangement joins TRBV6-6 to TRBJ2-7; TRBD2 aligns across 13 bases. This CDR3 region has 16 residues. The germline CDR1 and CDR2 sequences are MNHNY and SVGAGI (reference sequence). With 3 bases clipped from V and 1 base from J, the junction kept 3 bases outside the gene matches.

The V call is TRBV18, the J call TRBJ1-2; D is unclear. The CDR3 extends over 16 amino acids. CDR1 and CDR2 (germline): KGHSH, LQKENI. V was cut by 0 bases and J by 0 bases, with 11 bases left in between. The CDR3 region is CASSPPLAEANYGYTF. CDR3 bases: TGTGCCAGCTCACCACCGCTTGCGGAGGCTAACTATGGCTACACCTTC.

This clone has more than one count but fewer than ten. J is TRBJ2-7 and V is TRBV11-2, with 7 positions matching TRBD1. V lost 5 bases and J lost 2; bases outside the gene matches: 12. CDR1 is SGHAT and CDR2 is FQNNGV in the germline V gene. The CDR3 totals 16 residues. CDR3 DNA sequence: TGTGCCAGCAGCCCCCTGGGAAGGACAGGAACCTACGAGCAGTACTTC. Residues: CASSPLGRTGTYEQYF.

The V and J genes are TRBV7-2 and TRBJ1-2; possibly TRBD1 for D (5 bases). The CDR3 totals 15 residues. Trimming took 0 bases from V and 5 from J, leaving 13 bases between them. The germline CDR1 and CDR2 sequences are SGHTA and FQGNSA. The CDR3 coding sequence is TGTGCCAGCAGCTTAGCCAGAACGGGACTTTATGGCTACACCTTC. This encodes CASSLARTGLYGYTF.

The CDR3 region has the DNA TGTGCCAGCAGTGGCGGGGGGGCGGGGGAGACCCAGTACTTC. Translation gives CASSGGGAGETQYF. The chain recombines TRBV28 with TRBJ2-5; 9 nucleotides line up with TRBD2. The CDR3 contains 14 residues. Germline trimming cut 5 bases from V and 5 bases from J; bases unmatched to any gene: 6. The germline V gene has CDR1 MDHEN and CDR2 SYDVKM.

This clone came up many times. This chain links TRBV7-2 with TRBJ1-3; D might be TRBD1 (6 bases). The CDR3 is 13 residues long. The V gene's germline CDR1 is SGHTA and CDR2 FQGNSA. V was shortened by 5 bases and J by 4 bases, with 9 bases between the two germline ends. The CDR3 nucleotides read TGTGCCAGCAGCACAGGGTTGGGAAACACCATATATTTT. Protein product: CASSTGLGNTIYF.

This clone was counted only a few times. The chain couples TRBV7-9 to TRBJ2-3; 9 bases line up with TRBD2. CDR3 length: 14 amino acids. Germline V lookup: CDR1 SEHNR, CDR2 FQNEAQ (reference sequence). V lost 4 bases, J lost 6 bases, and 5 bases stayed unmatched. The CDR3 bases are TGTGCCAGCAGCTCCTGGACTAGCGAGGATACGCAGTATTTT. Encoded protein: CASSSWTSEDTQYF.

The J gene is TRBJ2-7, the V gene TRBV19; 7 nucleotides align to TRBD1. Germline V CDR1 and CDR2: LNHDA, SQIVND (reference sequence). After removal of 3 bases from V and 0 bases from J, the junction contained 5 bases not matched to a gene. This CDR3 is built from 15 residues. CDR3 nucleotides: TGTGCCAGTAGTATCAAGACAGGGCCCTCCTACGAGCAGTACTTC. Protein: CASSIKTGPSYEQYF.

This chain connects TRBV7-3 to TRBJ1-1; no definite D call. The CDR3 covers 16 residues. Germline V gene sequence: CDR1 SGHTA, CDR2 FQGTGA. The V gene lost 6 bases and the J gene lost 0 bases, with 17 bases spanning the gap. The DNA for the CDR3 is TGTGCCAGCAGATCATCTGCTGCGTTCATGAACACTGAAGCTTTCTTT. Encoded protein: CASRSSAAFMNTEAFF.